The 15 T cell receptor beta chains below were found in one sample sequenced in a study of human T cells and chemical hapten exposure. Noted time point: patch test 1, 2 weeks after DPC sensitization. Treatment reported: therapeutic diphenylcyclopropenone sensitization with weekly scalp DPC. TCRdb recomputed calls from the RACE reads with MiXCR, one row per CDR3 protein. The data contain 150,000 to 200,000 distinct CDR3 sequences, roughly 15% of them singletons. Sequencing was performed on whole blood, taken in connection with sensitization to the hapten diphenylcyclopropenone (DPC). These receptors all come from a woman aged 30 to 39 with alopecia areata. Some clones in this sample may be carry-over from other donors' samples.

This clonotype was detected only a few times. The CDR3 nucleotides are TGCGCCAGCAGCTTGGAGGGGGGGACAGATACGCAGTATTTT. It specifies CASSLEGGTDTQYF. This chain joins TRBV5-1 and TRBJ2-3; possible D gene TRBD2, 7 bases. Deletions cut 0 bases from V and 3 bases from J, with 8 bases between. Per germline, CDR1 SGHRS and CDR2 YFSETQ. The CDR3 has 14 residues.

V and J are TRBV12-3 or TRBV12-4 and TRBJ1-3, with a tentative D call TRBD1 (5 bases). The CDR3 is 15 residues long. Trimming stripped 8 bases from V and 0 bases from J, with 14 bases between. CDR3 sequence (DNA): TGTGCCAGCTGCAGACAGAGCCTCTCTGGAAACACCATATATTTT. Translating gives CASCRQSLSGNTIYF.

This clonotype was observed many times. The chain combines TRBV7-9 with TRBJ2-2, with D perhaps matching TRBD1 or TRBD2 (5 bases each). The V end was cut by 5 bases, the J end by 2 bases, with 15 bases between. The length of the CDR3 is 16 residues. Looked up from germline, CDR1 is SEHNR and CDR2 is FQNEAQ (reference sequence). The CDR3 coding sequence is TGTGCCAGCAGCCGTTCCGGGGACGTCAACACCGGGGAGCTGTTTTTT. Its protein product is CASSRSGDVNTGELFF.

CDR3 DNA: TGTGCCAGCAGTGACCTCCGGGGGGGGCTAGCGGGAGACTTGAATGAGCAGTTCTTC. It yields the protein CASSDLRGGLAGDLNEQFF. The chain joins TRBV25-1 to TRBJ2-1; TRBD2 matches 10 bases. CDR1 MGHDK and CDR2 SYGVNS come from the germline V gene. The CDR3 runs to 19 residues. V was pared by 3 bases and J by 7 bases, with 18 bases of the junction left unmatched.

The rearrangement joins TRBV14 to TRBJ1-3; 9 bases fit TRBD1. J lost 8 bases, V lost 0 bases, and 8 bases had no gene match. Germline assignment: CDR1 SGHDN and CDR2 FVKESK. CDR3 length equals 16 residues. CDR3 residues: CASSQELRDRVHTIYF. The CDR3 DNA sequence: TGTGCCAGCAGCCAAGAACTCCGGGACAGGGTACACACCATATATTTT.

Written as DNA, the CDR3 is TGCAGCGTTGAGGGACTTTTGGATACGCAGTATTTT. It is translated as CSVEGLLDTQYF. The chain joins TRBV29-1 to TRBJ2-3, with a tentative D call TRBD2 (6 bases). This CDR3 has 12 amino acids. The germline V gene encodes CDR1 SQVTM and CDR2 ANQGSEA. Trimming took off 3 bases at V and 6 bases at J, with 10 bases between the two ends.

The CDR3 coding sequence is TGCAGTGCTAGCATCCCAGGCGCTGGCTACACCTTC. Residues: CSASIPGAGYTF. This rearrangement joins TRBV20-1 to TRBJ1-2; D is uncertain. The V end lost 3 bases, the J end lost 7 bases, and 12 bases lay between the germline ends. The CDR3 is 12 residues long. CDR1 DFQATT and CDR2 SNEGSKA come from the germline V gene (reference sequence).

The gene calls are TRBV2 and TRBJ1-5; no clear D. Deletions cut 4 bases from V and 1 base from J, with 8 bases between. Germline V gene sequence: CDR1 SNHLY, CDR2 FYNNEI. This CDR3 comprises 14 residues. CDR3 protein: CASSGSDSNQPQHF. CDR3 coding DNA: TGTGCCAGCAGTGGTTCAGACAGCAATCAGCCCCAGCATTTT. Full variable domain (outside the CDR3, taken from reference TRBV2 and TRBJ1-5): EPEVTQTPSHQVTQMGQEVILRCVPISNHLYFYWYRQILGQKVEFLVSFYNNEISEKSEIFDDQFSVERPDGSNFTLKIRSTKLEDSAMYFCASSGSDSNQPQHFGDGTRLSIL.

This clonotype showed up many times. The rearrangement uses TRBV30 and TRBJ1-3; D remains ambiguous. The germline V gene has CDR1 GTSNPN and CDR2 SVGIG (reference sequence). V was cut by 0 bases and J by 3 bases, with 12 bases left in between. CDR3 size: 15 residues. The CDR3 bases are TGTGCCTGGAGTGTACTTGGGGTCGGTGGAAACACCATATATTTT. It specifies CAWSVLGVGGNTIYF.

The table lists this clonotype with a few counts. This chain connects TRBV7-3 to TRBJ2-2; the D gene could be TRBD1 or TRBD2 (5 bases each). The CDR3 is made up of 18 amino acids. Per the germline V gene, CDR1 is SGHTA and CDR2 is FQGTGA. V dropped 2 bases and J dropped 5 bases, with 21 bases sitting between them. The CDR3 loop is CASSLGAPGSGKTGELFF. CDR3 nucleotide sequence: TGTGCCAGCAGCTTAGGGGCCCCGGGGTCCGGAAAGACCGGGGAGCTGTTTTTT.

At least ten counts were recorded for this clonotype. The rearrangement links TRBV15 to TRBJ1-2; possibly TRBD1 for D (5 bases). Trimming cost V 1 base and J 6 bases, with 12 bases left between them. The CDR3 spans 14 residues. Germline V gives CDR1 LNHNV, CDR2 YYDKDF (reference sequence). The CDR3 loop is CATSRVRGGNGYTF. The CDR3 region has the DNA TGTGCCACCAGCAGAGTCCGGGGGGGAAATGGCTACACCTTC. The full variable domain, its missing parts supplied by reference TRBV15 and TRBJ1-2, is DAMVIQNPRYQVTQFGKPVTLSCSQTLNHNVMYWYQQKSSQAPKLLFHYYDKDFNNEADTPDNFQSRRPNTSFCFLDIRSPGLGDTAMYLCATSRVRGGNGYTFGSGTRLTVV.

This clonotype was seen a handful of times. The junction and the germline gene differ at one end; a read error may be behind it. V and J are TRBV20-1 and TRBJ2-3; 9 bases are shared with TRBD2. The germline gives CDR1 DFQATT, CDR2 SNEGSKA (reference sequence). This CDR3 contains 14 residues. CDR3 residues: CSARDSGGTYTQYF. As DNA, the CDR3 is TGCAGTGCTAGAGATAGCGGGGGCACATATACGCAGTATTTT.

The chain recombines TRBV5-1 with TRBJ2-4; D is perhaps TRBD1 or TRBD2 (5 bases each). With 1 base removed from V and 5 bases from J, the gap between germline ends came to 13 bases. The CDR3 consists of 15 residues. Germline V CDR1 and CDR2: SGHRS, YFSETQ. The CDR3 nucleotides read TGCGCCAGCAGCTTGTATTCAGGGAGCGAAAACATTCAGTACTTC. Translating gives CASSLYSGSENIQYF.

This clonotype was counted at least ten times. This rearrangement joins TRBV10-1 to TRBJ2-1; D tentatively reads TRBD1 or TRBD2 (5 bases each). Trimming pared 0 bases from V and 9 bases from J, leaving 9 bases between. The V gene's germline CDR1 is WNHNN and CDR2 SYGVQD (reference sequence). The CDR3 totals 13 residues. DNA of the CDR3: TGCGCCAGCAGTGAGTCGGGGGTAGGTGAGCAGTTCTTC. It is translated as CASSESGVGEQFF.

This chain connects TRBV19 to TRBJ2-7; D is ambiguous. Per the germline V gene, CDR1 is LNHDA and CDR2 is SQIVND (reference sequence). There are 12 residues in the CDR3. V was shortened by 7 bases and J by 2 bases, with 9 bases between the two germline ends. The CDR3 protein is CASMGPTYEQYF. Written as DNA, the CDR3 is TGTGCCAGTATGGGTCCAACCTACGAGCAGTACTTC.